This TCR beta chain was found in a study of blood T cell repertoires in COVID-19. Method: immunoSEQ multiplex PCR; TCRdb's copy keeps in-frame clones and lacks some. This table holds about 130,000 clones, roughly four fifths found once. This clone was counted between two and nine times. The CDR3 length is 16 residues. Looked up from germline, CDR1 is MDHEN and CDR2 is SYDVKM. V was clipped by 8 bases and J by 4 bases; unmatched bases: 17. The source of this sequence is a woman aged 50 to 65 with acute or convalescent COVID-19. The gene calls are TRBV28 and TRBJ2-7, with 7 positions matching TRBD1. The source material was peripheral blood. The CDR3 sequence: CASAPRGGGRGYEQYF. In DNA form, the CDR3 reads TGTGCCAGCGCTCCCAGAGGGGGCGGCAGGGGTTACGAGCAGTACTTC.